This record covers a single T cell receptor (beta chain). Its antigen remains unknown. Relying on iRepertoire HTBI primers and Arm-PCR of CDR3 regions, the team built TCR beta libraries. As processed by the authors: Sequenced samples collectively carried about 62 TRBV and roughly 15 TRBJ segments. TCRdb recomputed calls from the multiplex PCR reads with MiXCR, one row per CDR3 protein. TCRdb, rather than the study authors, made the V and J calls. The sample includes hundreds of thousands of distinct CDR3 sequences, 25% to 35% of them seen just once. Stated time point: persistent/refractory GD, antithyroid drugs over 5 years with positive TRAb. Generation of the TCR library employed RNA extracted from PBMCs. In Xi'an, China, an endocrinology department was the source of patients. The entry originates in a study of regulatory T cells in long-lasting Graves disease. This CDR3 region has 12 residues. V dropped 4 bases and J dropped 4 bases, with 10 bases sitting between them. The germline CDR1 and CDR2 sequences are SQVTM and ANQGSEA.

Broader study findings: Thyroid tissue was not studied; only peripheral blood was. Under persistent disease, TRBV28, TRBJ1-2 and TRBJ2-5 were used preferentially.

The genes are TRBV29-1 and TRBJ1-1; D unresolved. The clonotype was recovered from a female donor with Graves disease. The source was peripheral blood mononuclear cells (PBMCs), collected when the disease was refractory, from a patient treated with antithyroid drugs. The CDR3 is CSVAEGTTEAFF. As DNA, the CDR3 is TGCAGCGTTGCAGAGGGAACCACTGAAGCTTTCTTT.